These 7 T cell receptor beta chains came from one sample sequenced in a study of T cell responses to AZD1222 COVID-19 vaccine. The method was immunoSEQ multiplex PCR; TCRdb's version includes in-frame clones alone and lacks a portion of them. Seen here are some 130,000 clones, around 86% observed once, and the top ten hold approximately 20%. The specimen was peripheral blood, collected on day 0 of AZD1222 vaccination. These receptors were taken from an adult in good health.

This clone was recorded a few times. This chain connects TRBV12-3 or TRBV12-4 to TRBJ1-2; perhaps TRBD1 as D (6 bases). V dropped 3 bases and J dropped 13 bases, with 15 bases sitting between them. This CDR3 spans 12 amino acids. The CDR3: CASSFFQGRCTF. CDR3 nucleotide sequence: TGTGCCAGCAGTTTCTTTCAGGGGCGGTGCACCTTC.

This chain links TRBV11-2 with TRBJ1-1, with 7 bases aligning to TRBD1. V trimming: 8 bases; J trimming: 2 bases; junction bases outside the gene matches: 8. Looked up from germline, CDR1 is SGHAT and CDR2 is FQNNGV. The CDR3 has 14 amino acids. The CDR3 loop reads CASATGILNTEAFF. The CDR3 region has the DNA TGTGCCAGCGCGACAGGGATCCTTAACACTGAAGCTTTCTTT.

This clone was counted only a few times. The V and J genes are TRBV7-2 and TRBJ2-7; TRBD1 agrees at 7 bases. Germline V lookup: CDR1 SGHTA, CDR2 FQGNSA. This CDR3 contains 14 residues. J gave up 2 bases and V 4 bases, and 5 bases lay outside the gene matches. The CDR3 region is CASSSATGPYEQYF. The CDR3 DNA sequence: TGTGCCAGCAGCTCTGCGACAGGGCCCTACGAGCAGTACTTC.

The chain has TRBV18 and TRBJ1-1; TRBD1 matches 8 bases. This CDR3 has 14 residues. Germline assignment: CDR1 KGHSH and CDR2 LQKENI. The V gene end was trimmed by 5 bases and the J gene end by 1 base; junction bases not matched to a gene: 3. The CDR3 loop is CASSEDRANTEAFF. The CDR3 nucleotides read TGTGCCAGCTCAGAGGACAGGGCGAACACTGAAGCTTTCTTT.

This sequence joins TRBV23-1 and TRBJ2-2; D not certain. TRBV23-1 is assigned to the ORF class and has an uncertain function. The CDR3 contains 14 residues. The V gene lost 0 bases and the J gene lost 7 bases, with 9 bases spanning the gap. DNA of the CDR3: TGCGCCAGCAGTCAATCCGCATCCAGCGGGGAGCTGTTTTTT. Its protein product is CASSQSASSGELFF.

The chain employs TRBV5-4 and TRBJ2-7; TRBD2 is a possible D gene (6 bases). This CDR3 spans 15 amino acids. Trimming cost V 4 bases and J 3 bases, with 17 bases left between them. Germline loops: CDR1 SGHNT, CDR2 YYREEE (reference sequence). The CDR3 spells CASSVGTGESYEQYF. The CDR3 bases are TGTGCCAGCAGCGTCGGGACTGGAGAGAGCTACGAGCAGTACTTC.

The J gene is TRBJ2-7, the V gene TRBV9; TRBD1 agrees at 9 bases. CDR1 is SGDLS and CDR2 is YYNGEE in the germline V gene. This CDR3 is 15 amino acids long. V dropped 0 bases and J dropped 1; count of bases not matched to a gene: 2. CDR3 DNA sequence: TGTGCCAGCAGCGTAGAAGGGACAGGGTCCTACGAGCAGTACTTC. This translates into CASSVEGTGSYEQYF.